This T cell receptor (beta chain) is from a study of post-analysis software for immune sequencing data. On the study more broadly: Patients with relapsing-remitting, secondary progressive and progressive-relapsing multiple sclerosis courses were all represented. Study-level results: F measure showed strong co-clustering of same-batch samples. When patients were compared with controls, four to six TRBV segments were more frequent, TRBV5-6, TRBV5-1 and TRBV20-1 among them. Among multiple sclerosis patients, normalized Chao1 diversity was significantly below that of controls.

Unique molecular identifiers tagged the TCR beta cDNA libraries. Yield was roughly 0.5 million cDNA molecules from roughly 0.93 to 9.6 million T cells. TCRdb ran MiXCR on the PCR reads and lists one entry per CDR3 protein. The profile covers hundreds of thousands of distinct CDR3 sequences, with roughly half appearing a single time and approximately 4.5% taken by the ten largest. Worth noting for this clonotype: As yet, its antigen is unknown.

Germline assignment: CDR1 SNHLY and CDR2 FYNNEI. The trim removed 8 bases at V and 5 bases at J, leaving 5 bases unmatched. The length of the CDR3 is 13 residues. The chain recombines TRBV2 with TRBJ2-2; TRBD1 aligns across 7 bases. This clonotype was obtained from a girl aged 5-17 years with multiple sclerosis. Sequenced: blood. The CDR3 bases are TGTGCCAGCGGTAGACAGGGTACCGGGGAGCTGTTTTTT. Translating it yields CASGRQGTGELFF.